The subject of this entry is one TCR beta chain. Its target is not known. Germline V CDR1 and CDR2: LNHNV, YYDKDF (reference sequence). This CDR3 has 17 amino acids. Trimming took 5 bases from V and 0 from J; bases not matched to a gene: 4. The repertoire was sequenced with immunoSEQ multiplex PCR; TCRdb's copy has only in-frame clones and lacks some. This sample has tens of thousands of clones, with 65% to 90% found just once. This entry is derived from a study of a mutant IDH1 vaccine in newly diagnosed glioma. Across the whole study: In the visit schedule, V12 fell in week 35, while V13 fell in week 47.

Indicated time point: week 47, end of study. Vaccination comprised doses that each held 300 ug of mutant IDH1 20-mer peptide, plus topical imiquimod. The chain combines TRBV15 with TRBJ2-6; 10 nucleotides line up with TRBD1. The source was PBMCs, collected from a glioma patient whose treatment included an IDH1 peptide vaccine. This receptor was identified in a man between 18 and 29 years old with glioma. Some clones in this sample may be carry-over from other donors' samples. The CDR3 DNA follows: TGTGCCACCAGCCCGGGACAGGGGACCTCTGGGGCCAACGTCCTGACTTTC. Residues: CATSPGQGTSGANVLTF.